These 21 T cell receptor beta chains came from one sample sequenced in a study of T cell clonality in common variable immunodeficiency. Using immunoSEQ multiplex PCR, the repertoire was profiled, and TCRdb retains in-frame clones only, with some absent. The data show around 34,000 clones, none appearing only once, with 2.5% to 3% held by the ten largest. Specimen: peripheral blood mononuclear cells. These receptors were taken from a person aged 18 to 70 in good health.

The sample holds many counts of this clone. The read falls 3 residues short of the CDR3 end, and the missing part is taken from the germline J gene. The V gene is TRBV28, the J gene TRBJ1-4; D perhaps matches TRBD1 (6 bases). The CDR3 has 15 amino acids. V was trimmed by 4 bases and J by 5 bases, leaving 14 bases between them. Germline CDR1 and CDR2: MDHEN and SYDVKM. The DNA read from the CDR3 is TGTGCCAGCAGTTCGTACGGGACACCGAATGAAAAA. Its protein is CASSSYGTPNEK. The full CDR3 protein reads CASSSYGTPNEKLFF.

This clone was found many times. The read terminates 3 residues before the CDR3 end, so the remaining end is supplied by the germline J gene. The J gene is TRBJ2-3, the V gene TRBV20-1; D perhaps matches TRBD2 (5 bases). In germline, CDR1 is DFQATT, CDR2 SNEGSKA (reference sequence). Trimming left V 6 bases short and J 2 bases short, with 21 bases between. This CDR3 has 16 amino acids. The sequenced CDR3 bases are TGCAGTGCGGTACCCGACTACTCTAGACACACAGATACG. Protein: CSAVPDYSRHTDT. The CDR3 as a whole reads CSAVPDYSRHTDTQYF.

Ten or more counts support this clone. The read comes to an end 3 residues before the CDR3 does, leaving the germline J gene to fill in the end. This chain uses TRBV20-1 with TRBJ2-7; 8 nucleotides align to TRBD1. CDR3 length: 13 residues. Losses at the gene ends were 4 bases for V and 2 bases for J; bases not matched to a gene: 4. Germline V gives CDR1 DFQATT, CDR2 SNEGSKA (reference sequence). The sequenced CDR3 bases are TGCAGTGCTAAACAGGGGGTACCCTACGAG. It translates to CSAKQGVPYE. The full CDR3 reads CSAKQGVPYEQYF.

In this sample, this clone turned up many times. The read gets to within 3 residues of the CDR3 end, and the germline J gene fills in the rest. The chain carries TRBV5-6 and TRBJ2-3; 13 bases agree with TRBD2. Germline V CDR1 and CDR2: SGHDT, YYEEEE. This CDR3 comprises 15 residues. After removal of 4 bases from V and 3 bases from J, the junction contained 2 bases not matched to a gene. The CDR3 sequence: CASSTGLAGTDTQYF. CDR3 DNA, as far as it was read: TGTGCCAGCAGCACGGGACTAGCGGGAACAGATACG.

This clone showed up many times. The CDR3 end lies 3 residues beyond the end of the read and is filled in from the germline J gene. V gene TRBV20-1 combines with J gene TRBJ2-1, with TRBD2 matching over 8 bases. From germline, CDR1 is DFQATT and CDR2 SNEGSKA (reference sequence). The CDR3 is made up of 16 amino acids. Trimming took 2 bases from V and 4 from J; bases not matched to a gene: 10. This chain's CDR3 is CSARPTLREVYNEQFF. The sequenced part of the CDR3 DNA is TGCAGTGCTAGACCCACTTTGCGGGAGGTGTACAATGAG.

At least ten counts were recorded for this clone. The CDR3 spells CSARDSGYNQPQHF. Partial CDR3 DNA: TGCAGTGCTAGAGATTCAGGGTATAATCAGCCC. The chain links TRBV20-1 to TRBJ1-5; D may be TRBD1 (5 bases). The read stops 3 residues short of the end of the CDR3; the missing end is completed from the germline J gene. The length of the CDR3 is 14 residues. The V end lost 0 bases, the J end lost 4 bases, and 10 bases lay between the germline ends. Germline CDR1 reads DFQATT; CDR2 reads SNEGSKA (reference sequence).

This clone appeared many times. The sequenced fragment ends 3 residues before the CDR3 boundary, so the rest is inferred from the germline J gene. The chain uses TRBV5-4 and TRBJ1-2; 9 nucleotides align to TRBD1. V lost 1 base and J lost 1; bases outside the gene matches: 2. This CDR3 contains 15 residues. Germline loops: CDR1 SGHNT, CDR2 YYREEE (reference sequence). The CDR3 bases that were read are TGTGCCAGCAGCTTGCCGGGACAGGGTAACTATGGC. Its translation: CASSLPGQGNYG. The whole CDR3 region reads CASSLPGQGNYGYTF.

This clone was counted ten times or more. The read terminates 3 residues ahead of where the CDR3 ends, so the germline J gene completes it. The V call is TRBV12-5, the J call TRBJ2-7; D possibly corresponds to TRBD2 (6 bases). Germline CDR1 and CDR2: LGHNT and FRNRAP. There are 14 residues in the CDR3. V was cut by 2 bases and J by 5 bases, with 13 bases left in between. CDR3 sequence reads: CASGLYRGGNEQYF. Partial CDR3 DNA: TGTGCTAGTGGTTTGTATAGGGGAGGCAACGAG.

This clone was recorded many times. From the germline J gene comes the end of the CDR3, since the read stops 3 residues before it. The V call is TRBV4-1, the J call TRBJ1-1, with D hard to call. The CDR3 spans 16 residues. V was shortened by 2 bases and J by 1 base, with 14 bases between the two germline ends. From germline, CDR1 is MGHRA and CDR2 YSYEKL. The DNA read from the CDR3 is TGCGCCAGCAGCCAATCAATCGGGTCATCGAACACTGAA. It specifies CASSQSIGSSNTE. The full-length CDR3 reads as CASSQSIGSSNTEAFF.

This clone was counted ten times or more. The CDR3 goes on 3 residues after the read ends, and that part is filled in from the germline J gene. This chain links TRBV18 with TRBJ2-1, with 9 nucleotides matching TRBD1. CDR3 size: 13 residues. Germline V lookup: CDR1 KGHSH, CDR2 LQKENI. Trimming took 3 bases from V and 7 from J; bases not matched to a gene: 1. The part of the CDR3 DNA that was read is TGTGCCAGCTCACCGGGACAGGGAAATGAG. This translates into CASSPGQGNE. The CDR3, in full, reads CASSPGQGNEQFF.

In this sample, this clone turned up many times. The read gets to within 3 residues of the CDR3 end, and the germline J gene fills in the rest. The rearrangement joins TRBV12-3 or TRBV12-4 to TRBJ1-2; weak D call: TRBD1 (6 bases). V lost 6 bases to trimming and J lost 5 bases, with 22 bases between them. The CDR3 has 16 residues. CDR3 DNA (partial): TGTGCCAGCAGGCTAACCGGGGGGCAGGGGAATTATGGC. Protein: CASRLTGGQGNYG. The entire CDR3 is CASRLTGGQGNYGYTF.

In its sample, this clone was seen a few times. The CDR3 end is not reached by the read, which stops 3 residues before it; the germline J gene fills it in. The chain has TRBV5-1 and TRBJ1-1; D unresolved. The germline V gene has CDR1 SGHRS and CDR2 YFSETQ. This CDR3 spans 15 amino acids. CDR3 sequence: CASSPFVESSYEAFF. Partial CDR3 DNA: TGCGCCAGCAGCCCTTTTGTTGAGTCTTCCTACGAG.

This clone has a count of ten or more. CDR3 DNA, as far as it was read: TGCAGTGCTAGTGGCCCCCAGGGGGCGAAAGAA. It encodes CSASGPQGAKE. The complete CDR3 sequence is CSASGPQGAKEAFF. The rearrangement links TRBV20-1 to TRBJ1-1, with 8 positions matching TRBD1. Read data end 3 residues before the CDR3 end; the end is taken from the germline J gene. The CDR3 totals 14 residues. Germline V gene data show CDR1 as DFQATT and CDR2 as SNEGSKA (reference sequence).

This clone has a handful of counts. The CDR3 is cut off 3 residues early in the read; its end comes from the germline J gene. The J gene is TRBJ1-5, the V gene TRBV2, with 7 positions matching TRBD1. The CDR3 length is 15 residues. The germline V gene encodes CDR1 SNHLY and CDR2 FYNNEI. V was pared by 3 bases and J by 4 bases, with 6 bases of the junction left unmatched. The part of the CDR3 DNA that was read is TGTGCCAGCAGTGACCAGGCAGGGGGTAATCAGCCC. This sequence encodes CASSDQAGGNQP. The whole CDR3 sequence reads CASSDQAGGNQPQHF.

This clone was counted many times. CDR3 bases read: TGTGCCAGCAGTTCGGGACTAGCGGGAGGTAAGGGTGAG. Protein: CASSSGLAGGKGE. Given in full, the CDR3 is CASSSGLAGGKGEQFF. The chain employs TRBV5-4 and TRBJ2-1; TRBD2 aligns across 15 bases. The read terminates 3 residues before the CDR3 end, so the remaining end is supplied by the germline J gene. The V gene's germline CDR1 is SGHNT and CDR2 YYREEE (reference sequence). The V and J ends lost 5 bases and 9 bases, in that order; junction bases with no gene match: 9. CDR3 length: 16 amino acids.

This clone appeared many times. A junction boundary mismatches the germline segment, possibly from a read error. The CDR3 is cut off 3 residues early in the read; its end comes from the germline J gene. V gene TRBV7-7 combines with J gene TRBJ2-5, with 12 bases aligning to TRBD2. Per germline, CDR1 SSHAT and CDR2 FNYEAQ (reference sequence). The CDR3 has 18 amino acids. The CDR3 here is CASSRGGLAGSAQETQYF. The sequenced CDR3 bases are TGTGCTAGCAGCCGCGGCGGACTAGCGGGATCCGCTCAAGAGACC.

There are many counts of this clone. The read finishes 3 residues shy of the CDR3 end, and the germline J gene is used to complete it. The chain uses TRBV19 and TRBJ1-2; D is unclear. The V end was cut by 1 base, the J end by 6 bases, with 6 bases between. The germline V gene encodes CDR1 LNHDA and CDR2 SQIVND (reference sequence). The CDR3 loop spans 12 amino acids. CDR3 DNA (partial): TGTGCCAGTAGTATAGGGGCAGATGGC. This codes for CASSIGADG. The whole CDR3 reads CASSIGADGYTF. The full variable domain, completed using reference TRBV19 and TRBJ1-2, is DGGITQSPKYLFRKEGQNVTLSCEQNLNHDAMYWYRQDPGQGLRLIYYSQIVNDFQKGDIAEGYSVSREKKESFPLTVTSAQKNPTAFYLCASSIGADGYTFGSGTRLTVV.

As concerns this clone: With the read ending 3 residues before the CDR3 end, the germline J gene is used to fill in that end. This chain uses TRBV2 with TRBJ2-1; D is uncertain. This CDR3 is 15 amino acids long. V lost 2 bases and J 2 bases, leaving 10 bases between the germline ends. The germline V gene has CDR1 SNHLY and CDR2 FYNNEI. Here the CDR3 reads CASSESVPPYNEQFF. CDR3 DNA (partial): TGTGCCAGCAGTGAATCAGTGCCCCCCTACAATGAG.

This clone was counted at least ten times. The CDR3 end is not reached by the read, which stops 3 residues before it; the germline J gene fills it in. This sequence joins TRBV30 and TRBJ2-1; the match to TRBD2 covers 14 bases. The CDR3 is 16 amino acids. J was trimmed by 7 bases and V by 4 bases; bases with no gene match: 9. Germline V gives CDR1 GTSNPN, CDR2 SVGIG (reference sequence). This CDR3 reads CAWISPGLAGGNEQFF. The part of the CDR3 DNA that was read is TGTGCCTGGATTAGCCCTGGACTAGCGGGAGGTAATGAG.

This clone was recorded at least ten times. The read halts 3 residues ahead of the CDR3 end, with the missing end drawn from the germline J gene. The genes are TRBV6-1 and TRBJ2-1, with D possibly being TRBD2 (5 bases). This CDR3 comprises 16 residues. V lost 2 bases and J 2 bases, leaving 13 bases between the germline ends. CDR1 and CDR2 (germline): MNHNS, SASEGT. The CDR3 loop is CASSESLAQTYNEQFF. The DNA read from the CDR3 is TGTGCCAGCAGTGAAAGCTTAGCGCAGACCTACAATGAG.

This clone has ten or more counts. The read stops 3 residues short of the end of the CDR3; the missing end is completed from the germline J gene. The chain couples TRBV19 to TRBJ2-5; 8 bases line up with TRBD2. In germline, CDR1 is LNHDA, CDR2 SQIVND (reference sequence). The CDR3 totals 13 residues. V shed 5 bases and J 5 bases; nucleotides not matched to a gene: 4. Partial CDR3 DNA: TGTGCCAGTAGTGGACTAGCTCGGGAGACC. Its translation is CASSGLARET. The whole CDR3 protein is CASSGLARETQYF.